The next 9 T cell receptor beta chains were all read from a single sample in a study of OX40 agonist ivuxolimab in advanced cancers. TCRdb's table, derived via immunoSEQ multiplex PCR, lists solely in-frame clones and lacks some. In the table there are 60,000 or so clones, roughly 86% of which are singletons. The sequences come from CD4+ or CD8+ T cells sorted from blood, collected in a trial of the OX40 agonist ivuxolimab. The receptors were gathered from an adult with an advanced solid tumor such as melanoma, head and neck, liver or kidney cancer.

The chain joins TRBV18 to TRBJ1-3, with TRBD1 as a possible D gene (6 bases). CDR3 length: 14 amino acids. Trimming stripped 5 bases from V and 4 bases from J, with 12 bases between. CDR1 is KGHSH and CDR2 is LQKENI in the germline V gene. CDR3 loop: CASSRDNWGNTIYF. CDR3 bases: TGTGCCAGCTCAAGGGACAATTGGGGAAACACCATATATTTT.

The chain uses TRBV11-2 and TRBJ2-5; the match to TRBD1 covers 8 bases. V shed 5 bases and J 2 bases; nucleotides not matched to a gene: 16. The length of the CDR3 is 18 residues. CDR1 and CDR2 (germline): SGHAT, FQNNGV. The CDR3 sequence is CASSTQPGQGGQQETQYF. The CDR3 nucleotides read TGTGCCAGCAGCACACAACCTGGACAGGGAGGCCAGCAAGAGACCCAGTACTTC.

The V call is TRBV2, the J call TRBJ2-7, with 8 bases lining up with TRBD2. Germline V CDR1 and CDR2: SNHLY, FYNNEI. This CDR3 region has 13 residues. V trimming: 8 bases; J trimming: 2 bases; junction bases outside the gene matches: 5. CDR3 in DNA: TGTGCCAGCTGGCGGGGGGCTGCCTACGAGCAGTACTTC. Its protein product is CASWRGAAYEQYF. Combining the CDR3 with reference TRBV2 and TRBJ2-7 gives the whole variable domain EPEVTQTPSHQVTQMGQEVILRCVPISNHLYFYWYRQILGQKVEFLVSFYNNEISEKSEIFDDQFSVERPDGSNFTLKIRSTKLEDSAMYFCASWRGAAYEQYFGPGTRLTVT.

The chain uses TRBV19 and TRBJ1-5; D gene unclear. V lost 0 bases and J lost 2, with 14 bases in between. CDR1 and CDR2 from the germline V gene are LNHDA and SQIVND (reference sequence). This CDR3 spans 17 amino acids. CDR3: CASSIDRWPRGNQPQHF. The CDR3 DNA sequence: TGTGCCAGTAGTATAGATCGTTGGCCGCGAGGCAATCAGCCCCAGCATTTT.

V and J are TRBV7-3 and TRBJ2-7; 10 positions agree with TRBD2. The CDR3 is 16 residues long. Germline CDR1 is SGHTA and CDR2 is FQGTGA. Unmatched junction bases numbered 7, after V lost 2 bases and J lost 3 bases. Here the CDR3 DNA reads TGTGCCAGCAGCTTAGTCCCAGCGGGGGGGTTCTACGAGCAGTACTTC. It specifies CASSLVPAGGFYEQYF.

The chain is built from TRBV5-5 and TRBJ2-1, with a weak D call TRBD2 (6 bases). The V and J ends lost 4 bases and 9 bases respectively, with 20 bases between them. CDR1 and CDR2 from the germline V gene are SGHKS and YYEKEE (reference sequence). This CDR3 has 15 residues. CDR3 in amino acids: CASSEGGGLVGEQFF. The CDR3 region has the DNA TGTGCCAGCAGCGAGGGAGGAGGCCTGGTCGGTGAGCAGTTCTTC. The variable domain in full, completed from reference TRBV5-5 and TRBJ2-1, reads DAGVTQSPTHLIKTRGQQVTLRCSPISGHKSVSWYQQVLGQGPQFIFQYYEKEERGRGNFPDRFSARQFPNYSSELNVNALLLGDSALYLCASSEGGGLVGEQFFGPGTRLTVL.

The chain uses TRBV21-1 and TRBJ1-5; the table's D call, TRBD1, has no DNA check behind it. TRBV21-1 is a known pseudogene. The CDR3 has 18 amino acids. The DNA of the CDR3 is TGTGCCAGCAGCCCCCGAACGGAACAGGGTAGTAGCAATCAGCCCCAGCATTTT. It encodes CASSPRTEQGSSNQPQHF.

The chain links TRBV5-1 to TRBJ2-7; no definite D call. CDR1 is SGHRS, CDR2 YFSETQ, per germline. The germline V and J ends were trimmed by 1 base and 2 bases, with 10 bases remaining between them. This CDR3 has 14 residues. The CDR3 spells CASSLSPATYEQYF. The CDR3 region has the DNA TGCGCCAGCAGCTTGTCCCCGGCCACCTACGAGCAGTACTTC.

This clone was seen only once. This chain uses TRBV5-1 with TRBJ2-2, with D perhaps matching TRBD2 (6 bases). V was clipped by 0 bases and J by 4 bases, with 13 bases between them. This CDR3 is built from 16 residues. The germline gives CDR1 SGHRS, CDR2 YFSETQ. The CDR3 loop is CASSLARVGGTGELFF. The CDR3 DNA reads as TGCGCCAGCAGCTTGGCCCGCGTGGGGGGCACCGGGGAGCTGTTTTTT.